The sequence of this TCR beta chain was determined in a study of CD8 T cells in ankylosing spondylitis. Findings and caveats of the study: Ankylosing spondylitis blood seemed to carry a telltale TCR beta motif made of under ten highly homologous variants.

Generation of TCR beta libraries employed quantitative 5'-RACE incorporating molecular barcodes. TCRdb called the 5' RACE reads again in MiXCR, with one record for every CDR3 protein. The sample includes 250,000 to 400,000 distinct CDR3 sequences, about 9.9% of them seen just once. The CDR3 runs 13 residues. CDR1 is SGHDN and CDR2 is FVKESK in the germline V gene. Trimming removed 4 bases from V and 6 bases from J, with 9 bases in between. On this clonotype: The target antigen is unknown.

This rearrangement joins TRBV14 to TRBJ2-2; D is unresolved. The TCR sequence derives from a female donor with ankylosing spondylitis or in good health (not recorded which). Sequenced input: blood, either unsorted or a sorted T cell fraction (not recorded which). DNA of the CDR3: TGTGCCAGCAGCCTCTTAGTGTCCGGGGAGCTGTTTTTT. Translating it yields CASSLLVSGELFF.